The clone carrying this T cell receptor beta chain was counted between two and nine times. The antigen remains unidentified. This sample is part of a study of tumor and adjacent non-tumor tissue in lung cancer. About the study: Stage I to III disease affected 9 to 10 men and 5 women aged roughly 30 to 80. Samples averaged about 4.3 million productive TCRbeta reads each.

Three rounds of nested PCR, following a modified ARM-PCR protocol, produced the TCRbeta library. TCRdb recomputed calls from the multiplex PCR reads with MiXCR, one row per CDR3 protein. Of over 110,000 distinct CDR3 sequences listed, approximately 72% are singletons. Whole-study findings and limits: Significantly higher TCR diversity was found in tumor than normal lung. Top 100 clones took a larger repertoire share in normal lung.

The V end lost 6 bases, the J end lost 1 base, and 18 bases lay between the germline ends. Germline values: CDR1 SQVTM, CDR2 ANQGSEA. CDR3 length: 15 amino acids. The template was RNA from unsorted bulk tissue. This clonotype originated in a man in his sixties with small cell lung cancer. The sequenced sample consisted of lung tumor tissue. The chain uses TRBV29-1 and TRBJ1-1, with D perhaps matching TRBD1 (5 bases). CDR3: CSVGRGRAANTEAFF. The DNA for the CDR3 is TGCAGCGTGGGGAGGGGCAGGGCTGCGAACACTGAAGCTTTCTTT.